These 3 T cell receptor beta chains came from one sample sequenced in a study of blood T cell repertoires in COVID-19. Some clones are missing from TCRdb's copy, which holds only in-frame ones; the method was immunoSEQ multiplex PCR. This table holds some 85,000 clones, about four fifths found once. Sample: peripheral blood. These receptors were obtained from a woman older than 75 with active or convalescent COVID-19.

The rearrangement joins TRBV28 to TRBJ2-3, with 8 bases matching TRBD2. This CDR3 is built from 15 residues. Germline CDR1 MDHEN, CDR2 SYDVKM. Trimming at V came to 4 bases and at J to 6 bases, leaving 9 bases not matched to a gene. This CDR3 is CASSSIGGAWDTQYF. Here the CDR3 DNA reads TGTGCCAGCAGTTCCATCGGGGGGGCATGGGATACGCAGTATTTT.

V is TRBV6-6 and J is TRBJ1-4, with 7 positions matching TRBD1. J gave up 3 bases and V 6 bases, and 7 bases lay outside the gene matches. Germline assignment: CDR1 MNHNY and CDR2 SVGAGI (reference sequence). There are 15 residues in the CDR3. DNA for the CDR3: TGTGCCAGCAGCCTCTCAGGGACAGCTAATGAAAAACTGTTTTTT. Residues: CASSLSGTANEKLFF.

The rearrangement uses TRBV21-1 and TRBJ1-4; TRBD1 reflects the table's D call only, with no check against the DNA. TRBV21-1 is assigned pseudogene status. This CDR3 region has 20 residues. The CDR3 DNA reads TGTGCCAGCAGGAAACCCAGACAGGGCCCTTCCCCCTTAACTAATGAAAAACTGTTTTTT. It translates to CASRKPRQGPSPLTNEKLFF.